One and the same sample provided the 30 T cell receptor beta chains below, sequenced in a study of T cell repertoires in cytomegalovirus infection. No antigens are known for them. TCRdb fed the reads into MiXCR, producing one record per CDR3 protein. Among 310,000 or so distinct CDR3 sequences listed, around 25% were seen once. This material consisted of cultured PBMCs, taken from culture after CMV antigen stimulation. The receptors were gathered from a human donor in good health (CMV status not recorded). Some clones in this sample may be carry-over from other donors' samples.

The chain uses TRBV5-1 and TRBJ2-5; D is uncertain. Germline values: CDR1 SGHRS, CDR2 YFSETQ. Trimming pared 0 bases from V and 3 bases from J, leaving 6 bases between. The CDR3 totals 13 residues. CDR3 nucleotides: TGCGCCAGCAGCTTGGCCCCCGAAGAGACCCAGTACTTC. Its translation is CASSLAPEETQYF.

This clonotype appeared once. The chain combines TRBV7-6 with TRBJ1-5, with D unclear. V was shortened by 6 bases and J by 2 bases, with 14 bases between the two germline ends. The CDR3 length is 15 residues. Germline CDR1 is SGHVS and CDR2 is FNYEAQ. The CDR3 nucleotides are TGTGCCAGCAGGAAACCGCGCGGGGGCAATCAGCCCCAGCATTTT. This translates into CASRKPRGGNQPQHF.

The genes are TRBV10-3 and TRBJ2-3; 9 bases agree with TRBD2. V dropped 4 bases and J dropped 3; count of bases not matched to a gene: 14. This CDR3 comprises 18 residues. The germline gives CDR1 ENHRY, CDR2 SYGVKD. Here the CDR3 reads CAISGPGLAGLLTDTQYF. CDR3 in DNA: TGTGCCATCAGTGGCCCGGGGCTAGCGGGATTGTTAACAGATACGCAGTATTTT.

Many counts were recorded for this clonotype. A read error is possible here, since a much larger clone lies one base away. The chain has TRBV6-5 and TRBJ1-4; D ambiguous. The CDR3 sequence is 13 residues long. Germline lookup yields CDR1 MNHEY and CDR2 SVGAGI. Trimming removed 2 bases at V and 0 bases at J, with 1 base between. The CDR3 loop is CASSYATNEKLFF. The CDR3 nucleotides are TGTGCCAGCAGTTACGCAACTAATGAAAAACTGTTTTTT.

This clonotype was counted many times. The chain couples TRBV7-2 to TRBJ2-1, with D tentatively TRBD2 (5 bases). Trimming took 5 bases from V and 9 from J, leaving 20 bases between them. The CDR3 spans 15 residues. Germline V lookup: CDR1 SGHTA, CDR2 FQGNSA. CDR3 DNA: TGTGCCAGCAGCCCAAGCGGAACCACCGCCAGTGAGCAGTTCTTC. Amino acid sequence: CASSPSGTTASEQFF.

The table lists this clonotype with a few counts. The V call is TRBV5-4, the J call TRBJ2-7; 8 nucleotides match TRBD1. This CDR3 is built from 15 residues. The V gene end was trimmed by 3 bases and the J gene end by 5 bases; junction bases not matched to a gene: 10. The germline gives CDR1 SGHNT, CDR2 YYREEE (reference sequence). CDR3: CASSSDRGVYNEQYV. CDR3 coding DNA: TGTGCCAGCAGCTCAGACAGGGGTGTATACAACGAGCAGTACGTC.

In this sample, this clonotype turned up a few times. The chain employs TRBV27 and TRBJ2-6; the match to TRBD1 covers 8 bases. This CDR3 is built from 16 residues. The junction had 8 bases not matched to a gene; V was cut back by 8 bases and J by 2 bases. In germline, CDR1 is MNHEY, CDR2 SMNVEV (reference sequence). Written as DNA, the CDR3 is TGTGCCAGCCGACACGACAGGGGAGCTGGGGCCAACGTCCTGACTTTC. This translates into CASRHDRGAGANVLTF. The variable domain in full, completed from reference TRBV27 and TRBJ2-6, reads EAQVTQNPRYLITVTGKKLTVTCSQNMNHEYMSWYRQDPGLGLRQIYYSMNVEVTDKGDVPEGYKVSRKEKRNFPLILESPSPNQTSLYFCASRHDRGAGANVLTFGAGSRLTVL.

V is TRBV20-1 and J is TRBJ2-3; TRBD2 might be the D (6 bases). The V gene lost 6 bases and the J gene lost 3 bases, with 25 bases spanning the gap. The germline V gene has CDR1 DFQATT and CDR2 SNEGSKA (reference sequence). There are 17 residues in the CDR3. The CDR3 DNA reads as TGCAGTGCCCTTTTCCCTGGGGGGAGCACCGGTACAGATACGCAGTATTTT. Its translation: CSALFPGGSTGTDTQYF.

This clonotype came up a few times. In DNA form, the CDR3 reads TGTGCCATCACGCCTGAGGGACTACCCTACGAGCAGTACTTC. Translation gives CAITPEGLPYEQYF. The chain links TRBV10-3 to TRBJ2-7, with 7 bases lining up with TRBD2. This CDR3 spans 14 amino acids. Per the germline V gene, CDR1 is ENHRY and CDR2 is SYGVKD. V trimming: 7 bases; J trimming: 2 bases; junction bases outside the gene matches: 8.

The chain joins TRBV6-2 or TRBV6-3 to TRBJ2-7; TRBD1 matches at 7 bases. Germline loops: CDR1 MNHEY, CDR2 SVGEGT. The V segment lost 7 bases and the J segment 4 bases; nucleotides outside the gene matches: 13. This CDR3 contains 15 residues. This chain's CDR3 is CASTPAQRGQYEQYF. For the CDR3, the DNA is TGTGCCAGCACCCCCGCGCAAAGGGGGCAATACGAGCAGTACTTC.

This clonotype was detected a few times. The rearrangement uses TRBV5-4 and TRBJ1-2; TRBD1 is a possible D gene (6 bases). Germline CDR1 reads SGHNT; CDR2 reads YYREEE (reference sequence). The CDR3 totals 14 residues. The ends were cut back, 5 bases at V and 2 bases at J, with 13 bases in the middle. The CDR3 loop is CASSPGGANYGYTF. The CDR3 coding sequence is TGTGCCAGCAGTCCGGGGGGGGCGAACTATGGCTACACCTTC.

The rearrangement links TRBV12-3 or TRBV12-4 to TRBJ1-5; possible D gene TRBD1, 5 bases. This CDR3 is built from 14 residues. Between the trimmed V and J ends, which lost 5 bases and 9 bases, there was a span of 17 bases. Written as DNA, the CDR3 is TGTGCCAGCAGTCCGGGACTCCCGGGTAGGCCCCAGCATTTT. Its protein is CASSPGLPGRPQHF.

Ten or more counts support this clonotype. J is TRBJ2-1 and V is TRBV7-2; D tentatively reads TRBD1 or TRBD2 (5 bases each). This CDR3 comprises 14 residues. Deletions cut 1 base from V and 8 bases from J, with 12 bases between. The germline V gene has CDR1 SGHTA and CDR2 FQGNSA. As DNA, the CDR3 is TGTGCCAGCAGCTTAGTGGTCCGGGGCCATGAGCAGTTCTTC. Translation: CASSLVVRGHEQFF.

This clonotype came up a few times. V gene TRBV19 combines with J gene TRBJ2-1; 7 bases are a match to TRBD2. V lost 3 bases to trimming and J lost 10 bases; unmatched junction nucleotides: 9. The germline gives CDR1 LNHDA, CDR2 SQIVND (reference sequence). This CDR3 is 14 amino acids long. CDR3 loop: CASSMLRELPEQFF. The CDR3, as DNA: TGTGCCAGTAGTATGTTGCGGGAGTTACCGGAGCAGTTCTTC.

This clonotype turned up a few times. This rearrangement joins TRBV20-1 to TRBJ2-1, with TRBD2 matching over 13 bases. The germline V gene encodes CDR1 DFQATT and CDR2 SNEGSKA (reference sequence). Trimming removed 4 bases from V and 6 bases from J; junction bases left unmatched: 9. The CDR3 spans 16 residues. The CDR3 reads CSATKLAGGVFNEQFF. The DNA of the CDR3 is TGCAGTGCTACGAAACTAGCGGGGGGGGTATTCAATGAGCAGTTCTTC.

The chain recombines TRBV11-2 with TRBJ1-4; D possibly corresponds to TRBD1 (5 bases). V was trimmed by 5 bases and J by 6 bases, leaving 16 bases between them. There are 15 residues in the CDR3. CDR1 and CDR2 from the germline V gene are SGHAT and FQNNGV. DNA for the CDR3: TGTGCCAGCAGCCGAAACGGGGTGGGGGATGAAAAACTGTTTTTT. It yields the protein CASSRNGVGDEKLFF. Full variable domain (rest looked up from reference TRBV11-2 and TRBJ1-4): EAGVAQSPRYKIIEKRQSVAFWCNPISGHATLYWYQQILGQGPKLLIQFQNNGVVDDSQLPKDRFSAERLKGVDSTLKIQPAKLEDSAVYLCASSRNGVGDEKLFFGSGTQLSVL.

As concerns this clonotype: One junction end does not reproduce the germline sequence, and a read error may be involved. V and J are TRBV28 and TRBJ2-4; 14 bases are shared with TRBD2. The CDR3 extends over 20 amino acids. Germline V gene data show CDR1 as MDHEN and CDR2 as SYDVKM. For the CDR3, the DNA is TGTACCAGCACCTCTACCCCGACTAGCGGGAGGGATGCGGCCAAGAACATTCAGTACTTC. Translating gives CTSTSTPTSGRDAAKNIQYF.

The V gene is TRBV12-3 or TRBV12-4, the J gene TRBJ1-1; D ambiguous. The CDR3 length is 13 residues. V shed 8 bases and J shed 0 bases, with 10 bases lying between them. The CDR3 bases are TGTGCCAGCCGTGGGCTTATGAACACTGAAGCTTTCTTT. This sequence encodes CASRGLMNTEAFF.

This clonotype was counted only a few times. The chain recombines TRBV6-6 with TRBJ2-7, with D possibly matching TRBD1 (7 bases). The CDR3 consists of 14 residues. Trimming left V 5 bases short and J 2 bases short, with 13 bases between. Germline V gives CDR1 MNHNY, CDR2 SVGAGI (reference sequence). For the CDR3, the DNA is TGTGCCAGCAGTGCCCAGGGGGGCACCTACGAGCAGTACGTC. Protein product: CASSAQGGTYEQYV.

V usage is TRBV20-1 and J usage is TRBJ2-3, with 8 bases matching TRBD2. Germline assignment: CDR1 DFQATT and CDR2 SNEGSKA (reference sequence). CDR3 length: 14 amino acids. The ends lost 5 bases at V and 5 bases at J; junction bases unmatched: 9. CDR3 residues: CSARSGGPKDTQYF. The CDR3 nucleotides are TGCAGTGCTCGATCGGGAGGGCCTAAAGATACGCAGTATTTT.

The chain recombines TRBV4-3 with TRBJ2-2; unclear D gene. There are 19 residues in the CDR3. From germline, CDR1 is LGHNA and CDR2 YSLEER. Trimming took off 6 bases at V and 2 bases at J, with 25 bases between the two ends. The CDR3 coding sequence is TGCGCCAGCAGTCAAAGGTTTGCCATTGAGGCAGTAAACACCGGGGAGCTGTTTTTT. Translating gives CASSQRFAIEAVNTGELFF.

The CDR3, as DNA: TGTGCCAGCAGTTACCTGGGGACATCCGGGACCATATATTTT. It specifies CASSYLGTSGTIYF. The V and J genes are TRBV6-5 and TRBJ1-3, with TRBD1 as a possible D gene (6 bases). The CDR3 extends over 14 amino acids. V shed 2 bases and J shed 10 bases, with 15 bases lying between them. Germline V gives CDR1 MNHEY, CDR2 SVGAGI.

V gene TRBV28 combines with J gene TRBJ2-2; a possible D gene is TRBD2 (5 bases). V lost 8 bases to trimming and J lost 6 bases, with 16 bases between them. Germline CDR1 MDHEN, CDR2 SYDVKM. This CDR3 has 14 amino acids. The chain's CDR3 is CASQTSGSPGELFF. The CDR3 bases are TGTGCCAGCCAGACGTCTGGGAGCCCCGGGGAGCTGTTTTTT.

The chain employs TRBV28 and TRBJ2-7, with D possibly TRBD2 on 6 matching bases. The germline CDR1 and CDR2 sequences are MDHEN and SYDVKM. The CDR3 runs 12 residues. V was pared by 5 bases and J by 5 bases, with 10 bases between. The CDR3 spells CASSTGGDEQYF. CDR3 nucleotides: TGTGCCAGCAGTACCGGGGGAGACGAGCAGTACTTC.

This clonotype was detected a few times. CDR3: CASSYSSARRRYEQYF. In DNA, the CDR3 is TGTGCCAGCAGTTACTCGTCGGCTAGACGCCGCTACGAGCAGTACTTC. This rearrangement joins TRBV6-2 or TRBV6-3 to TRBJ2-7, with no clear D. V was pared by 0 bases and J by 3 bases, with 15 bases between. The CDR3 totals 16 residues. Germline V gene data show CDR1 as MNHEY and CDR2 as SVGEGT.

The chain recombines TRBV6-6 with TRBJ2-5; 7 positions match TRBD2. CDR3 length: 15 residues. CDR1 is MNHNY and CDR2 is SVGAGI in the germline V gene (reference sequence). V shed 6 bases and J 0 bases; nucleotides not matched to a gene: 7. CDR3 residues: CASSPSGEYQETQYF. In nucleotides, the CDR3 is TGTGCCAGCAGCCCTAGCGGAGAGTACCAAGAGACCCAGTACTTC.

This clonotype has more than one count but fewer than ten. The chain carries TRBV19 and TRBJ2-5; tentatively, D is TRBD1 (6 bases). V lost 7 bases to trimming and J lost 5 bases, with 14 bases between them. CDR1 is LNHDA and CDR2 is SQIVND in the germline V gene (reference sequence). This CDR3 contains 13 residues. This CDR3 is CASTGVFEETQYF. The DNA of the CDR3 is TGTGCCAGTACAGGGGTCTTTGAGGAGACCCAGTACTTC.

V gene TRBV12-3 or TRBV12-4 combines with J gene TRBJ2-3, with 8 bases aligning to TRBD2. The CDR3 has 16 residues. Losses at the gene ends were 6 bases for V and 1 base for J; bases not matched to a gene: 9. This CDR3 reads CASRASREDRTDTQYF. The CDR3 nucleotides read TGTGCCAGCAGGGCCTCGCGGGAGGACCGCACAGATACGCAGTATTTT.

This clonotype appeared many times. This chain uses TRBV4-1 with TRBJ2-7, with 11 bases aligning to TRBD1. The CDR3 runs 14 residues. In germline, CDR1 is MGHRA, CDR2 YSYEKL. J gave up 7 bases and V 0 bases, and 2 bases lay outside the gene matches. The CDR3 nucleotides are TGCGCCAGCAGCCAAGATGGGACAGGGGGAGAGCAGTACTTC. Translation: CASSQDGTGGEQYF.

The genes are TRBV24-1 and TRBJ1-5; tentatively, D is TRBD1 (5 bases). Deletions cut 6 bases from V and 3 bases from J, with 11 bases between. Germline CDR1 is KGHDR and CDR2 is SFDVKD. The CDR3 spans 14 residues. CDR3 region: CATSSGTVNQPQHF. CDR3 bases: TGTGCCACCAGTTCAGGGACGGTCAATCAGCCCCAGCATTTT.